A single sample gave rise to the 18 T cell receptor beta chains below, sequenced in a study of blood T cell repertoires in COVID-19. Method: immunoSEQ multiplex PCR; TCRdb's copy keeps in-frame clones and lacks some. The profile shows about 60,000 clones, more than 85% of them singletons. The sequenced sample was peripheral blood. These TCRs come from a man between 60 and 70 years old with acute or convalescent COVID-19.

The chain employs TRBV5-7 and TRBJ1-1; the D gene is possibly TRBD1 (5 bases). TRBV5-7 is labeled an ORF, and its function is uncertain. V lost 3 bases and J 6 bases, leaving 12 bases between the germline ends. The CDR3 totals 13 residues. CDR3 amino acids: CASSWARDAEAFF. The CDR3 DNA reads as TGTGCCAGCAGCTGGGCGCGGGACGCTGAAGCTTTCTTT.

The V call is TRBV24-1, the J call TRBJ1-2, with 7 bases identical to TRBD1. Trimming removed 4 bases from V and 4 bases from J; junction bases left unmatched: 2. The CDR3 consists of 13 residues. Germline CDR1 reads KGHDR; CDR2 reads SFDVKD. CDR3 sequence reads: CATSEEGAYGYTF. The DNA of the CDR3 is TGTGCCACCAGTGAAGAGGGGGCCTATGGCTACACCTTC.

The chain couples TRBV28 to TRBJ1-2; tentatively, D is TRBD1 (5 bases). Germline CDR1 and CDR2: MDHEN and SYDVKM. Trimming shortened V by 6 bases and J by 8 bases, and 25 bases separated the two germline ends. This CDR3 comprises 16 residues. This chain's CDR3 is CASSPPGRGIMGGYTF. CDR3 sequence (DNA): TGTGCCAGCAGCCCACCGGGCCGGGGGATTATGGGCGGCTACACCTTC.

V gene TRBV24-1 combines with J gene TRBJ2-1; 8 nucleotides agree with TRBD2. The junction had 5 bases not matched to a gene; V was cut back by 4 bases and J by 1 base. The CDR3 totals 16 residues. The germline V gene encodes CDR1 KGHDR and CDR2 SFDVKD. CDR3: CATSDPAGASYNEQFF. Here the CDR3 DNA reads TGTGCCACCAGTGACCCAGCGGGAGCATCCTACAATGAGCAGTTCTTC.

The chain has TRBV10-3 and TRBJ1-4; D not resolved. CDR1 is ENHRY, CDR2 SYGVKD, per germline. Trimming removed 3 bases at V and 5 bases at J, with 7 bases between. The CDR3 consists of 13 residues. CDR3 DNA: TGTGCCATCAGTGAATCTAGAAATGAAAAACTGTTTTTT. Protein sequence: CAISESRNEKLFF.

The chain carries TRBV27 and TRBJ2-2; TRBD2 aligns across 14 bases. This CDR3 contains 18 residues. Germline CDR1 is MNHEY and CDR2 is SMNVEV (reference sequence). The V gene end was trimmed by 6 bases and the J gene end by 6 bases; junction bases not matched to a gene: 12. The CDR3: CASRVGPGLAGVSGELFF. CDR3 nucleotide sequence: TGTGCCAGCAGGGTCGGACCGGGACTAGCGGGAGTATCCGGGGAGCTGTTTTTT.

V and J are TRBV11-3 and TRBJ1-1; D may be TRBD1 (6 bases). Looked up from germline, CDR1 is SGHNT and CDR2 is YENEEA. The CDR3 runs 14 residues. Trimming removed 3 bases from V and 1 base from J, with 9 bases in between. This CDR3 reads CASSFRDKNTEAFF. The CDR3 nucleotides are TGTGCCAGCAGCTTCCGGGACAAGAACACTGAAGCTTTCTTT. Full variable domain (rest looked up from reference TRBV11-3 and TRBJ1-1): EAGVVQSPRYKIIEKKQPVAFWCNPISGHNTLYWYLQNLGQGPELLIRYENEEAVDDSQLPKDRFSAERLKGVDSTLKIQPAELGDSAVYLCASSFRDKNTEAFFGQGTRLTVV.

This chain connects TRBV11-3 to TRBJ2-3; a weak D match, TRBD1 (5 bases). The CDR3 runs 15 residues. V lost 2 bases, J lost 0 bases, and 9 bases lay in between. CDR1 and CDR2 from the germline V gene are SGHNT and YENEEA. In nucleotides, the CDR3 is TGTGCCAGCAGCTTACGGTCAGGGAGCACAGATACGCAGTATTTT. Protein: CASSLRSGSTDTQYF.

This rearrangement joins TRBV7-3 to TRBJ1-1; D possibly corresponds to TRBD1 (6 bases). Deletions cut 1 base from V and 5 bases from J, with 11 bases between. Germline V gene data show CDR1 as SGHTA and CDR2 as FQGTGA. The length of the CDR3 is 14 residues. The CDR3: CASSLMGGGTEAFF. CDR3 coding DNA: TGTGCCAGCAGCTTAATGGGAGGGGGTACTGAAGCTTTCTTT.

The J gene is TRBJ1-2, the V gene TRBV5-5, with 7 bases matching TRBD1. This CDR3 contains 19 residues. V was pared by 1 base and J by 4 bases, with 19 bases of the junction left unmatched. Germline lookup yields CDR1 SGHKS and CDR2 YYEKEE (reference sequence). CDR3 DNA: TGTGCCAGCAGCTTGAGGTCGTTGGAGGTGGCAGGGGGTAGCTATGGCTACACCTTC. This translates into CASSLRSLEVAGGSYGYTF.

This chain joins TRBV9 and TRBJ2-7, with 7 bases lining up with TRBD2. After removal of 3 bases from V and 4 bases from J, the junction contained 13 bases not matched to a gene. The CDR3 length is 16 residues. The germline V gene encodes CDR1 SGDLS and CDR2 YYNGEE. Written as DNA, the CDR3 is TGTGCCAGCAGCGCCCAGAGGGGAGGGCCCATTTACGAGCAGTACTTC. Translation gives CASSAQRGGPIYEQYF. Together with reference TRBV9 and TRBJ2-7, the CDR3 gives the full variable domain: DSGVTQTPKHLITATGQRVTLRCSPRSGDLSVYWYQQSLDQGLQFLIQYYNGEERAKGNILERFSAQQFPDLHSELNLSSLELGDSALYFCASSAQRGGPIYEQYFGPGTRLTVT.

CDR3 in DNA: TGTGCCACCCGGACTAGCGGAACAAACAATGAGCAGTTCTTC. Its protein product is CATRTSGTNNEQFF. The chain employs TRBV7-3 and TRBJ2-1; TRBD2 matches at 10 bases. The CDR3 has 14 amino acids. Germline V gene lookup returns CDR1 SGHTA and CDR2 FQGTGA. The J segment lost 5 bases and the V segment lost 10 bases, leaving 8 bases of the junction unmatched.

The gene calls are TRBV7-3 and TRBJ2-1, with TRBD1 as a possible D gene (6 bases). Per germline, CDR1 SGHTA and CDR2 FQGTGA. V dropped 6 bases and J dropped 7 bases, with 25 bases sitting between them. There are 17 residues in the CDR3. The CDR3 nucleotides read TGTGCCAGCAGTTCAACCCCCGGGACACCTTTTGTGAATGAGCAGTTCTTC. It is translated as CASSSTPGTPFVNEQFF.

The chain combines TRBV28 with TRBJ2-2; D might be TRBD2 (6 bases). The CDR3 has 15 amino acids. V lost 6 bases to trimming and J lost 0 bases, with 11 bases between them. Germline V gene lookup returns CDR1 MDHEN and CDR2 SYDVKM. The CDR3 sequence: CASRSGGTNTGELFF. The CDR3 region has the DNA TGTGCCAGCAGAAGCGGCGGGACGAACACCGGGGAGCTGTTTTTT.

Details on this clone: The same CDR3 can be traced to other DNA sequences in this sample. The chain is built from TRBV18 and TRBJ2-7; D unresolved. CDR1 and CDR2 from the germline V gene are KGHSH and LQKENI. With 2 bases removed from V and 1 base from J, the gap between germline ends came to 3 bases. The CDR3 has 12 amino acids. In nucleotides, the CDR3 is TGTGCCAGCTCACCAGAGTCCTACGAGCAGTACTTC. Amino acids: CASSPESYEQYF.

This chain links TRBV7-8 with TRBJ1-1, with D perhaps matching TRBD1 (6 bases). Germline CDR1 and CDR2: SGHVS and FQNEAQ. Trimming pared 6 bases from V and 5 bases from J, leaving 19 bases between. There are 15 residues in the CDR3. The CDR3 DNA reads as TGTGCCAGCAGATCGGGGGGCGGGGACGGGACTGAAGCTTTCTTT. Protein: CASRSGGGDGTEAFF.

This chain connects TRBV7-2 to TRBJ1-4, with TRBD1 matching over 11 bases. CDR1 is SGHTA and CDR2 is FQGNSA in the germline V gene. The CDR3 is made up of 14 amino acids. The V and J ends lost 3 bases and 12 bases, in that order; junction bases with no gene match: 6. The CDR3 nucleotides are TGTGCCAGCAGCTTTGGGACAGGGGGTATGGAACTGTTTTTT. Translating gives CASSFGTGGMELFF.

This sequence joins TRBV18 and TRBJ2-1; TRBD2 matches at 11 bases. Germline CDR1 KGHSH, CDR2 LQKENI. This CDR3 region has 20 residues. Germline trimming cut 0 bases from V and 0 bases from J; bases unmatched to any gene: 10. The CDR3 bases are TGTGCCAGCTCACCACCTTTGGGACTAGCGGCAAGGAGCTCCTACAATGAGCAGTTCTTC. Encoded protein: CASSPPLGLAARSSYNEQFF.